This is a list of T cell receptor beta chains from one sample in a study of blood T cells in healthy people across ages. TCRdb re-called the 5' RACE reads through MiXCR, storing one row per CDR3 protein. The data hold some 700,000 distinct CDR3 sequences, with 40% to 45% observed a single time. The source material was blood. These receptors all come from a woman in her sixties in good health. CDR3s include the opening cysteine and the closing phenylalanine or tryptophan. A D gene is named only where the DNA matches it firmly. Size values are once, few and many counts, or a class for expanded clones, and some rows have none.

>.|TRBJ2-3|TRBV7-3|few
CASSPSRVIDTQYF
TGTGCCAGCAGCCCGTCGAGGGTCATAGATACGCAGTATTTT
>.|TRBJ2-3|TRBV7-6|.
CASSIGGPPTDTQYF
TGTGCCAGCAGCATCGGGGGGCCGCCCACAGATACGCAGTATTTT
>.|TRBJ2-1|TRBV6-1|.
CASSETTGRHEQFF
TGTGCCAGCAGTGAAACAACAGGGCGCCATGAGCAGTTCTTC
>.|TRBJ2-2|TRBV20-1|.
CGARDPGDMNTGELFF
TGCGGTGCTAGAGATCCAGGGGACATGAACACCGGGGAGCTGTTTTTT
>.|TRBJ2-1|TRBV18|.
CASSPREASSYNEQFF
TGTGCCAGCTCACCTCGAGAAGCTAGCTCCTACAATGAGCAGTTCTTC
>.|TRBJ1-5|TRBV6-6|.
CASTGGQHNQPQHF
TGTGCCAGCACCGGAGGCCAGCACAATCAGCCCCAGCATTTT
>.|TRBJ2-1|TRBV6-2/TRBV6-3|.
CASSKIGGHNEQFF
TGTGCCAGCAGTAAAATCGGGGGGCACAATGAGCAGTTCTTC
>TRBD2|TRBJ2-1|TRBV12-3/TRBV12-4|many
CASSYGLAGDNEQFF
TGTGCCAGCAGTTACGGACTAGCGGGAGACAATGAGCAGTTCTTC
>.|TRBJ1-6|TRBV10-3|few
CAISTTGSNSPLHF
TGTGCCATCAGTACAACAGGGAGTAATTCACCCCTCCACTTT
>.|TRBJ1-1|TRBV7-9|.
CASSRGQGGAFF
TGTGCCAGCAGCCGGGGGCAGGGAGGAGCTTTCTTT
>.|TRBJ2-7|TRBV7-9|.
CASRTGYSYEQYF
TGTGCCAGCAGGACAGGTTACTCCTACGAGCAGTACTTC
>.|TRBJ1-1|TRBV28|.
CASSSQPQTEAFF
TGTGCCAGCAGTTCCCAACCACAGACTGAAGCTTTCTTT
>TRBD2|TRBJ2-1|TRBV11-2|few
CASSLGASGSSFNEQFF
TGTGCCAGCAGCTTAGGGGCTAGCGGGAGTAGTTTCAATGAGCAGTTCTTC
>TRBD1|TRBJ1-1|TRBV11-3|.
CASSPNGQANTEAFF
TGTGCCAGCAGCCCGAATGGACAGGCGAACACTGAAGCTTTCTTT
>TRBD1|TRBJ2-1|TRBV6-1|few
CASSEARQGGYNEQFF
TGTGCCAGCAGTGAAGCGAGACAGGGGGGGTACAATGAGCAGTTCTTC
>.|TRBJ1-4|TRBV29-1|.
CSASKGYTNEKLFF
TGCAGCGCTAGTAAAGGGTATACTAATGAAAAACTGTTTTTT
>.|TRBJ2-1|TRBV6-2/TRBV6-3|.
CASSYSIFGGCEQFF
TGTGCCAGCAGTTACTCGATTTTTGGAGGGTGTGAGCAGTTCTTC
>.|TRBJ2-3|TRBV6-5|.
CASSYGHRTDTQYF
TGTGCCAGCAGTTATGGCCACCGCACAGATACGCAGTATTTT
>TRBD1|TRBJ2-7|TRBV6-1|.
CASSEKGWERDRGGEQYF
TGTGCCAGCAGTGAAAAGGGGTGGGAGAGGGACAGGGGGGGCGAGCAGTACTTC
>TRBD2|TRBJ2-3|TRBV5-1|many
CASSLSTGGLTDTQYF
TGCGCCAGCAGCTTGAGTACGGGAGGCTTGACAGATACGCAGTATTTT
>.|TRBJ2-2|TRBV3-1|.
CASSQRAGTGELFF
TGTGCCAGCAGCCAACGCGCAGGGACCGGGGAGCTGTTTTTT
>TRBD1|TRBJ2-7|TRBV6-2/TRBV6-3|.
CASRDDRGGSYEQYF
TGTGCCAGCAGAGATGACAGGGGAGGATCCTACGAGCAGTACTTC
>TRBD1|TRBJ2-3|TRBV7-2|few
CASSAAGTGYTDTQYF
TGTGCCAGCAGCGCAGCCGGGACAGGGTATACAGATACGCAGTATTTT
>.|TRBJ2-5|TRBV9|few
CASSSGQPQETQYF
TGTGCCAGCAGCTCTGGACAGCCCCAAGAGACCCAGTACTTC
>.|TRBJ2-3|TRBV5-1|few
CASSLGAQSTDTQYF
TGCGCCAGCAGCTTGGGAGCGCAGAGCACAGATACGCAGTATTTT
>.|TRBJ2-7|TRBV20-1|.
CSASWSDSYEQYF
TGCAGTGCTAGTTGGTCGGACTCCTACGAGCAGTACTTC
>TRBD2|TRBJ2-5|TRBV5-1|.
CASSSRAGGDQETQYF
TGCGCCAGCAGCTCTAGGGCGGGAGGCGACCAAGAGACCCAGTACTTC
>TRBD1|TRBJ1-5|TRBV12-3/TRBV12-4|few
CASSVQGASNQPQHF
TGTGCCAGCAGTGTACAGGGGGCTAGCAATCAGCCCCAGCATTTT
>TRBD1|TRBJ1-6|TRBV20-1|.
CSARVWGTVCNSPLHF
TGCAGTGCTAGAGTATGGGGGACAGTCTGTAATTCACCCCTCCACTTT
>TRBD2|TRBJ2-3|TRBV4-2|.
CASSQDLPAGVYAGTQYF
TGTGCCAGCAGCCAAGACCTTCCAGCGGGGGTGTATGCAGGTACGCAGTATTTT
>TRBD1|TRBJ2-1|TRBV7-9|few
CASSSGQTIGEQFF
TGTGCCAGCAGCTCGGGACAGACAATTGGGGAGCAGTTCTTC
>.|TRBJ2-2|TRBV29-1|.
CGSGNTGELFF
TGCGGCAGCGGGAACACCGGGGAGCTGTTTTTT
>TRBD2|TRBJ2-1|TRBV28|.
CASSFPGLADNEQFF
TGTGCCAGCAGTTTCCCTGGACTAGCGGACAATGAGCAGTTCTTC
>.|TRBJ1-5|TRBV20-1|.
CSARDALMGTRQPQHF
TGCAGTGCTAGAGATGCCCTCATGGGGACTCGACAGCCCCAGCATTTT
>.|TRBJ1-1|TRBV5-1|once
CASSREPQGNTEAFF
TGCGCCAGCAGCCGAGAACCTCAGGGGAACACTGAAGCTTTCTTT
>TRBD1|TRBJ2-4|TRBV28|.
CASSSLDRGQNIQYF
TGTGCCAGCAGTTCCTTGGACAGGGGCCAAAACATTCAGTACTTC
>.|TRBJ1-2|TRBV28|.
CASTPGTGTSLYTF
TGTGCCAGCACCCCTGGGACGGGTACGTCTCTCTACACCTTC
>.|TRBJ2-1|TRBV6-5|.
CASSYAQTDDEQFF
TGTGCCAGCAGTTACGCCCAAACCGACGATGAGCAGTTCTTC
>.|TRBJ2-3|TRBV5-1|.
CASSLESSDTQYF
TGCGCCAGCAGCTTGGAGTCCTCAGATACGCAGTATTTT
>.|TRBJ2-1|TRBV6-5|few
CASSFLRSNHYNEQFF
TGTGCCAGCAGTTTTTTGCGGAGTAACCACTACAATGAGCAGTTCTTC
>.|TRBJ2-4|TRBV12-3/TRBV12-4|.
CASSSATGQLAKNIQYF
TGTGCCAGCAGTTCCGCGACAGGCCAACTAGCCAAAAACATTCAGTACTTC
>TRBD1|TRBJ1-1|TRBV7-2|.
CASGVGGGHTEAFF
TGTGCCAGCGGGGTAGGAGGGGGCCACACTGAAGCTTTCTTT
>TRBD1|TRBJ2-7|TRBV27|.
CASSSTGQGYEQYF
TGTGCCAGCAGTTCCACGGGACAGGGATACGAGCAGTACTTC
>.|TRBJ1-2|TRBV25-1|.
CASSGIYGTF
TGTGCCAGCAGTGGTATTTACGGCACCTTC
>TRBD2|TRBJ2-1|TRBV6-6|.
CASRPGRANEQFF
TGTGCCAGCAGACCGGGGAGGGCCAATGAGCAGTTCTTC
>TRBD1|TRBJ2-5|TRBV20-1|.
CSAPPGGWETQYF
TGCAGTGCCCCACCAGGGGGCTGGGAGACCCAGTACTTC